This T cell receptor (beta chain) emerged from a study of OX40 agonist ivuxolimab in advanced cancers. The wider study: Intravenous ivuxolimab was administered to patients every 2 weeks at 0.01 to 10 mg/kg.

There are a few counts of this clone. This table comes from immunoSEQ multiplex PCR, and its TCRdb copy is limited to in-frame clones, with some not included. Of around 150,000 clones listed, 93% are singletons. Trimming removed 1 base from V and 2 bases from J; junction bases left unmatched: 3. The CDR3 contains 16 residues. CDR1 and CDR2 from the germline V gene are GTSNPN and SVGIG (reference sequence). This chain links TRBV30 with TRBJ2-7, with TRBD2 matching over 15 bases. This TCR was sampled from an adult with an advanced solid tumor such as melanoma, head and neck, liver or kidney cancer. The source was CD4+ or CD8+ T cells sorted from blood, collected in a trial of the OX40 agonist ivuxolimab. The CDR3 DNA is TGTGCCTGGAGTGCGGGACTAGCGGGAGGAGCCTACGAGCAGTACTTC. As protein: CAWSAGLAGGAYEQYF.